These T cell receptor beta chains were read from a single sample in a study of T cell changes during pregnancy in multiple sclerosis. The protocol was immunoSEQ multiplex PCR, while the TCRdb copy is restricted to in-frame clones and leaves out a portion. The sample shows 40,000 to 60,000 clones, 90% to 95% of them seen only once. Here the sequenced sample was CD4+ T cells from peripheral blood mononuclear cells, taken in the first trimester of pregnancy. These receptors were taken from a female donor with multiple sclerosis, enrolled in a pregnancy study. Each CDR3 is given with its conserved first and last residue. D genes are given only for firm matches.

j_call v_call d_call cdr3_nt cdr3_aa
TRBJ1-3 TRBV13 . TGTGCCAGCAGCTTACAGCGGAATACTGGAAACACCATATATTTT CASSLQRNTGNTIYF
TRBJ2-7 TRBV5-6 TRBD2 TGTGCCAGCAGACCTAGCGGGGAGTCCTACGAGCAGTACTTC CASRPSGESYEQYF
TRBJ1-2 TRBV6-5 . TGTGCCAGCAGTTACTCGGGGGGAAGAGACTATGGCTACACCTTC CASSYSGGRDYGYTF
TRBJ2-1 TRBV5-1 TRBD2 TGCGCCAGCACCCGACTAGCGGAGGACAATGAGCAGTTCTTC CASTRLAEDNEQFF
TRBJ2-1 TRBV9 TRBD2 TGTGCCAGCAGCCTGAGACTAGCGGGGGAACTGTTCTTC CASSLRLAGELFF
TRBJ1-6 TRBV9 . TGTGCCAGCAGCGTTCTCTTAACACCACCCCTCCACTTT CASSVLLTPPLHF
TRBJ1-5 TRBV10-2 TRBD1 TGCGCCAGCAGTAGGGGGCATGTTGACAATCAGCCCCAGCATTTT CASSRGHVDNQPQHF
TRBJ2-1 TRBV7-9 . TGTGCCAGCAGCCCGTACAATGAGCAGTTCTTC CASSPYNEQFF
TRBJ2-4 TRBV7-9 . TGTGCCAGCAGCTTAGAGCAGGGCTCCGGATCACTAGCCAAAAACATTCAGTACTTC CASSLEQGSGSLAKNIQYF
TRBJ2-7 TRBV19 TRBD2 TGTGCCAGTAGCGGGGGACTAGCGGCACTGCGGTCAGAGCAGTACTTC CASSGGLAALRSEQYF
TRBJ2-3 TRBV7-2 . TGTGCCAGCAGCTTAGCAGGGGTAAGGGCCACAGATACGCAGTATTTT CASSLAGVRATDTQYF
TRBJ2-2 TRBV6-6 . TGTGCCAGCCGTATTAGGGGGACCGGGGAGCTGTTTTTT CASRIRGTGELFF